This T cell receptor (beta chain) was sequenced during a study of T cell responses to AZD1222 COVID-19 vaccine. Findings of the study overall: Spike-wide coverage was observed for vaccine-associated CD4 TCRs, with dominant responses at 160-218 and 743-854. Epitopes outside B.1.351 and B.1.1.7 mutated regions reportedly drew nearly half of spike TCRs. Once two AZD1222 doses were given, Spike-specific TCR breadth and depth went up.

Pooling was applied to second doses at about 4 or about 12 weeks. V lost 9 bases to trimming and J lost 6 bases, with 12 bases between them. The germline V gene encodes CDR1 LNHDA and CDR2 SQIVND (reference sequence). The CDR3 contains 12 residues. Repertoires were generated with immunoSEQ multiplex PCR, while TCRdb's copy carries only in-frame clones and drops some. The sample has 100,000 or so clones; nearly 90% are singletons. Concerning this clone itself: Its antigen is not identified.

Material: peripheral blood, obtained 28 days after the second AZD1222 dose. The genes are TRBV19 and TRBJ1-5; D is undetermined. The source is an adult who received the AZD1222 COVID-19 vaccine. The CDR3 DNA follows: TGTGCCAGCAGTGGATTCGGTCAGCCCCAGCATTTT. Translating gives CASSGFGQPQHF.